These T cell receptor beta chains were read from a single sample in a study of blood T cell repertoires in COVID-19. Measured with immunoSEQ multiplex PCR; TCRdb has only the in-frame clones, and not every one. The sample lists 130,000 to 150,000 clones, roughly 84% occurring once. Material: PBMCs or T cells enriched from blood (not recorded which). The source is a woman between 45 and 65 years old who had been exposed to COVID-19. CDR3s include the opening cysteine and the closing phenylalanine or tryptophan. A D gene is named only where the DNA matches it firmly. A clone size is listed for some rows: how often the clone was seen (once, few, many), or a class if it is expanded.

CDR3aa: CASNTLAGGFNEQFF; CDR3nt: TGTGCCAGCAACACCCTAGCGGGGGGGTTCAATGAGCAGTTCTTC; d_gene: TRBD2; j_gene: TRBJ2-1; abundance: .; v_gene: TRBV6-5
CDR3aa: CASKRENYGYTF; CDR3nt: TGTGCCAGCAAAAGGGAGAACTATGGCTACACCTTC; d_gene: .; j_gene: TRBJ1-2; abundance: .; v_gene: TRBV5-6
CDR3aa: CASSLNSYYGYTF; CDR3nt: TGTGCCAGCAGTTTGAACAGCTACTATGGCTACACCTTC; d_gene: .; j_gene: TRBJ1-2; abundance: .; v_gene: TRBV12-3/TRBV12-4
CDR3aa: CASSLQRTVGNTIYF; CDR3nt: TGTGCCAGTAGTCTCCAGCGGACGGTTGGAAACACCATATATTTT; d_gene: .; j_gene: TRBJ1-3; abundance: .; v_gene: TRBV19
CDR3aa: CASSRPSGSWRNEQFF; CDR3nt: TGTGCCAGCAGTCGCCCTAGCGGGAGTTGGCGGAATGAGCAGTTCTTC; d_gene: TRBD2; j_gene: TRBJ2-1; abundance: .; v_gene: TRBV3-1/TRBV3-2
CDR3aa: CASSGKTGTNTEAFF; CDR3nt: TGTGCCAGCAGCGGAAAGACAGGGACGAACACTGAAGCTTTCTTT; d_gene: TRBD1; j_gene: TRBJ1-1; abundance: .; v_gene: TRBV11-2
CDR3aa: CAQQLQAGPGTDTQYF; CDR3nt: TGTGCCCAGCAGCTCCAAGCGGGACCTGGCACAGATACGCAGTATTTT; d_gene: TRBD2; j_gene: TRBJ2-3; abundance: .; v_gene: TRBV7-2
CDR3aa: CASSYSWGGTQYF; CDR3nt: TGTGCCAGCAGTTACTCGTGGGGAGGGACCCAGTACTTC; d_gene: .; j_gene: TRBJ2-5; abundance: .; v_gene: TRBV6-2/TRBV6-3
CDR3aa: CASSEELGADTQYF; CDR3nt: TGTGCCAGCAGTGAAGAGTTAGGGGCAGATACGCAGTATTTT; d_gene: .; j_gene: TRBJ2-3; abundance: .; v_gene: TRBV6-1
CDR3aa: CASSPGTTQETQYF; CDR3nt: TGTGCCAGCTCACCAGGTACTACTCAAGAGACCCAGTACTTC; d_gene: .; j_gene: TRBJ2-5; abundance: .; v_gene: TRBV18
CDR3aa: CSVESTGYGYTF; CDR3nt: TGCAGCGTTGAAAGTACAGGCTATGGCTACACCTTC; d_gene: .; j_gene: TRBJ1-2; abundance: .; v_gene: TRBV29-1
CDR3aa: CASSLRGEAFF; CDR3nt: TGTGCCAGCAGTTTGAGAGGGGAAGCTTTCTTT; d_gene: .; j_gene: TRBJ1-1; abundance: .; v_gene: TRBV12-3/TRBV12-4
CDR3aa: CASAGRSSYNSPLHF; CDR3nt: TGCGCCAGTGCGGGACGGAGCTCCTATAATTCACCCCTCCACTTT; d_gene: .; j_gene: TRBJ1-6; abundance: .; v_gene: TRBV5-1
CDR3aa: CASRHQGVNTEAFF; CDR3nt: TGTGCCAGCAGACACCAGGGGGTGAACACTGAAGCTTTCTTT; d_gene: TRBD1; j_gene: TRBJ1-1; abundance: .; v_gene: TRBV27
CDR3aa: CASSAGGITDTQYF; CDR3nt: TGTGCCAGCAGCGCCGGGGGGATCACAGATACGCAGTATTTT; d_gene: TRBD2; j_gene: TRBJ2-3; abundance: .; v_gene: TRBV9
CDR3aa: CASSQAARDTLNTEAFF; CDR3nt: TGCGCCAGCAGCCAAGCTGCCCGGGACACTTTGAACACTGAAGCTTTCTTT; d_gene: .; j_gene: TRBJ1-1; abundance: once; v_gene: TRBV4-1
CDR3aa: CASSGTGYGNTIYF; CDR3nt: TGTGCCAGCAGTGGCACAGGGTACGGAAACACCATATATTTT; d_gene: .; j_gene: TRBJ1-3; abundance: few; v_gene: TRBV25-1
CDR3aa: CAIASSGTDTQYF; CDR3nt: TGTGCCATCGCGTCTAGCGGCACAGATACGCAGTATTTT; d_gene: .; j_gene: TRBJ2-3; abundance: .; v_gene: TRBV6-8
CDR3aa: CASSLSSTSKRDTQYF; CDR3nt: TGTGCCAGCAGTTTATCTTCCACTTCGAAGCGGGATACGCAGTATTTT; d_gene: .; j_gene: TRBJ2-3; abundance: .; v_gene: TRBV27
CDR3aa: CASSLSVGGGGYGYTF; CDR3nt: TGTGCCAGCAGCTTGTCAGTAGGTGGGGGCGGCTATGGCTACACCTTC; d_gene: .; j_gene: TRBJ1-2; abundance: .; v_gene: TRBV5-6
CDR3aa: CASRRVAGNQPQHF; CDR3nt: TGTGCCAGCAGGAGGGTTGCGGGGAATCAGCCCCAGCATTTT; d_gene: .; j_gene: TRBJ1-5; abundance: .; v_gene: TRBV2
CDR3aa: CASSIVELGQNTEAFF; CDR3nt: TGCGCCAGCAGCATAGTAGAACTGGGACAGAACACTGAAGCTTTCTTT; d_gene: .; j_gene: TRBJ1-1; abundance: once; v_gene: TRBV5-1
CDR3aa: CASSETGATNEKLFF; CDR3nt: TGTGCCAGTAGTGAGACAGGGGCAACTAATGAAAAACTGTTTTTT; d_gene: TRBD1; j_gene: TRBJ1-4; abundance: .; v_gene: TRBV19
CDR3aa: CASSVDGGDNSPLHF; CDR3nt: TGTGCCAGCAGCGTAGACGGAGGTGATAATTCACCCCTCCACTTT; d_gene: .; j_gene: TRBJ1-6; abundance: .; v_gene: TRBV9
CDR3aa: CASSYRQAGGDGYTF; CDR3nt: TGTGCCAGCAGTTACCGACAGGCGGGAGGGGATGGCTACACCTTC; d_gene: .; j_gene: TRBJ1-2; abundance: .; v_gene: TRBV6-5
CDR3aa: CASGPPRVDQPQHF; CDR3nt: TGTGCTAGTGGTCCCCCCCGGGTGGATCAGCCCCAGCATTTT; d_gene: .; j_gene: TRBJ1-5; abundance: .; v_gene: TRBV12-5
CDR3aa: CASSRDTSSGNTIYF; CDR3nt: TGTGCCAGCAGCCGCGACACGAGCTCTGGAAACACCATATATTTT; d_gene: .; j_gene: TRBJ1-3; abundance: .; v_gene: TRBV11-1
CDR3aa: CASSSQIRTDTQYF; CDR3nt: TGTGCCAGCAGCTCCCAGATTCGCACAGATACGCAGTATTTT; d_gene: .; j_gene: TRBJ2-3; abundance: .; v_gene: TRBV7-2
CDR3aa: CASMDRVELDTQYF; CDR3nt: TGTGCCAGCATGGACAGGGTCGAGTTGGATACGCAGTATTTT; d_gene: TRBD1; j_gene: TRBJ2-3; abundance: .; v_gene: TRBV2
CDR3aa: CASSRDSPEKLFF; CDR3nt: TGCGCCAGCAGCCGGGACAGTCCCGAAAAACTGTTTTTT; d_gene: TRBD1; j_gene: TRBJ1-4; abundance: .; v_gene: TRBV5-1
CDR3aa: CASSRTGANYGYTF; CDR3nt: TGTGCCAGCAGCCGGACAGGGGCTAACTATGGCTACACCTTC; d_gene: TRBD1; j_gene: TRBJ1-2; abundance: .; v_gene: TRBV5-4
CDR3aa: CASSSTGGLSYGYTF; CDR3nt: TGTGCCAGCAGTTCGACAGGGGGGCTTAGCTATGGCTACACCTTC; d_gene: TRBD1; j_gene: TRBJ1-2; abundance: .; v_gene: TRBV6-5
CDR3aa: CASSQLAGGGTDTQYF; CDR3nt: TGTGCCAGCAGCCAGTTAGCGGGAGGAGGCACAGATACGCAGTATTTT; d_gene: TRBD2; j_gene: TRBJ2-3; abundance: once; v_gene: TRBV6-4
CDR3aa: CASSGSSPPGGYGYTF; CDR3nt: TGTGCCAGCAGTGGGTCTTCCCCGCCCGGAGGTTATGGCTACACCTTC; d_gene: .; j_gene: TRBJ1-2; abundance: .; v_gene: TRBV25-1
CDR3aa: CASSRAGGWNQPQHF; CDR3nt: TGTGCCAGCAGCCGAGCAGGAGGTTGGAATCAGCCCCAGCATTTT; d_gene: .; j_gene: TRBJ1-5; abundance: .; v_gene: TRBV5-6
CDR3aa: CASSLGSQGAPYEQYF; CDR3nt: TGTGCCAGCAGCTTGGGATCTCAAGGGGCACCCTACGAGCAGTACTTC; d_gene: .; j_gene: TRBJ2-7; abundance: once; v_gene: TRBV5-8
CDR3aa: CASTPSRLRGNTIYF; CDR3nt: TGTGCCAGCACTCCGTCCAGGCTGAGAGGAAACACCATATATTTT; d_gene: .; j_gene: TRBJ1-3; abundance: .; v_gene: TRBV6-6
CDR3aa: CASSWDRYYEQYF; CDR3nt: TGTGCCAGTAGTTGGGACAGATACTACGAGCAGTACTTC; d_gene: TRBD1; j_gene: TRBJ2-7; abundance: once; v_gene: TRBV19
CDR3aa: CASSYHRGNSPLHF; CDR3nt: TGTGCCAGCAGTTACCACAGGGGTAATTCACCCCTCCACTTT; d_gene: TRBD1; j_gene: TRBJ1-6; abundance: .; v_gene: TRBV6-5
CDR3aa: CASSMDSYTGELFF; CDR3nt: TGTGCCAGTAGTATGGACAGCTACACCGGGGAGCTGTTTTTT; d_gene: .; j_gene: TRBJ2-2; abundance: .; v_gene: TRBV19
CDR3aa: CASSPGGSNTGELFF; CDR3nt: TGTGCCAGCAGCCCAGGGGGCTCAAACACCGGGGAGCTGTTTTTT; d_gene: TRBD1; j_gene: TRBJ2-2; abundance: .; v_gene: TRBV5-5
CDR3aa: CASSSSGTGYQETQYF; CDR3nt: TGCGCCAGCAGCTCCTCCGGGACAGGTTACCAAGAGACCCAGTACTTC; d_gene: TRBD1; j_gene: TRBJ2-5; abundance: .; v_gene: TRBV5-1
CDR3aa: CASGTGIASPLHF; CDR3nt: TGTGCTAGTGGGACAGGGATAGCTTCACCCCTCCACTTT; d_gene: TRBD1; j_gene: TRBJ1-6; abundance: .; v_gene: TRBV12-5
CDR3aa: CASSLEGKNGYTF; CDR3nt: TGTGCCAGCAGCTTAGAGGGGAAAAATGGCTACACCTTC; d_gene: .; j_gene: TRBJ1-2; abundance: .; v_gene: TRBV7-9
CDR3aa: CASSPSSRGADTQYF; CDR3nt: TGTGCCAGCAGCCCCTCCTCCAGGGGAGCAGATACGCAGTATTTT; d_gene: .; j_gene: TRBJ2-3; abundance: .; v_gene: TRBV7-9
CDR3aa: CASSIVGRANYGYTF; CDR3nt: TGTGCCAGTAGTATAGTCGGCAGGGCGAACTATGGCTACACCTTC; d_gene: .; j_gene: TRBJ1-2; abundance: .; v_gene: TRBV19
CDR3aa: CASSPLSSRYNEQFF; CDR3nt: TGTGCCAGCTCACCGTTGAGTTCGAGATACAATGAGCAGTTCTTC; d_gene: .; j_gene: TRBJ2-1; abundance: .; v_gene: TRBV18
CDR3aa: CASSASGGAAVEQFF; CDR3nt: TGTGCCAGCAGCGCTAGCGGGGGGGCCGCAGTAGAGCAGTTCTTC; d_gene: TRBD2; j_gene: TRBJ2-1; abundance: .; v_gene: TRBV11-3
CDR3aa: CASSLASQGEAFF; CDR3nt: TGCGCCAGCAGCTTGGCCAGCCAGGGGGAAGCTTTCTTT; d_gene: .; j_gene: TRBJ1-1; abundance: few; v_gene: TRBV5-1
CDR3aa: CASSLVRNEQFF; CDR3nt: TGTGCCAGCAGCTTGGTTCGGAATGAGCAGTTCTTC; d_gene: .; j_gene: TRBJ2-1; abundance: .; v_gene: TRBV5-4
CDR3aa: CASGHPVGELFF; CDR3nt: TGTGCTAGTGGTCACCCGGTAGGGGAGCTGTTTTTT; d_gene: .; j_gene: TRBJ2-2; abundance: .; v_gene: TRBV12-5
CDR3aa: CSVDFGGRAFF; CDR3nt: TGCAGCGTTGATTTCGGGGGTAGAGCTTTCTTT; d_gene: .; j_gene: TRBJ1-1; abundance: .; v_gene: TRBV29-1
CDR3aa: CASKAQGAGGGYTF; CDR3nt: TGTGCCAGTAAGGCACAGGGAGCCGGAGGCGGCTACACCTTC; d_gene: .; j_gene: TRBJ1-2; abundance: .; v_gene: TRBV19
CDR3aa: CASSLGGRETGELFF; CDR3nt: TGTGCCAGCAGCTTAGGCGGGAGGGAAACCGGGGAGCTGTTTTTT; d_gene: TRBD2; j_gene: TRBJ2-2; abundance: .; v_gene: TRBV7-9
CDR3aa: CASGSGQGWVQPQHF; CDR3nt: TGTGCTAGTGGTTCGGGACAGGGGTGGGTTCAGCCCCAGCATTTT; d_gene: TRBD1; j_gene: TRBJ1-5; abundance: .; v_gene: TRBV12-5
CDR3aa: CASSLGTSGGSPTDTQYF; CDR3nt: TGTGCCAGCAGCTTGGGGACTAGCGGGGGGTCCCCCACAGATACGCAGTATTTT; d_gene: TRBD2; j_gene: TRBJ2-3; abundance: .; v_gene: TRBV5-4
CDR3aa: CASSYPGNLQPQHF; CDR3nt: TGTGCCAGCAGTTATCCAGGGAATTTACAGCCCCAGCATTTT; d_gene: .; j_gene: TRBJ1-5; abundance: .; v_gene: TRBV2
CDR3aa: CASSFTGLSTDTQYF; CDR3nt: TGTGCCAGCAGCTTTACAGGTCTTAGCACAGATACGCAGTATTTT; d_gene: .; j_gene: TRBJ2-3; abundance: .; v_gene: TRBV13